This record looks at one T cell receptor beta chain sequence and its context. Its antigen remains unidentified. This record belongs to a study of shared clonotypes between healthy human individuals. Study outcomes and limitations: Researchers found naive subsets generally carried larger estimated richness than memory subsets. Clonotype sharing among donors was thought likely to change with sequencing depth.

The protocol was immunoSEQ multiplex PCR, while the TCRdb copy is restricted to in-frame clones and leaves out a portion. Among over 1.5 million clones listed, roughly 98% were seen once. The CDR3 extends over 14 amino acids. Trimming removed 0 bases at V and 1 base at J, with 7 bases between. The V gene's germline CDR1 is LNHDA and CDR2 SQIVND (reference sequence). The donors were all Caucasian adults (living in Nashville, Tennessee). The study separated CD4+ cells into CD45RA+ naive and CD45RA-negative memory subsets. The TCR sequence derives from a man aged 25-45 years in good health. Sequenced material: naive CD4+ T cells sorted from blood. Specified subset: CD45RA+ positively selected. The V and J genes are TRBV19 and TRBJ2-7, with a possible D match to TRBD1 (5 bases). CDR3 sequence (DNA): TGTGCCAGTAGTATAGACAGGGCGTCCTACGAGCAGTACTTC. Its translation: CASSIDRASYEQYF. The variable domain in full, completed from reference TRBV19 and TRBJ2-7, reads DGGITQSPKYLFRKEGQNVTLSCEQNLNHDAMYWYRQDPGQGLRLIYYSQIVNDFQKGDIAEGYSVSREKKESFPLTVTSAQKNPTAFYLCASSIDRASYEQYFGPGTRLTVT.